A selection of T cell receptor beta chains follows, all from one sample in a study of T cell changes during pregnancy in multiple sclerosis. Data came from immunoSEQ multiplex PCR; TCRdb stores just in-frame clones and leaves some out. The repertoire holds about 18,000 clones, with 86% as singletons. Sequences were derived from CD8+ T cells from peripheral blood mononuclear cells, sampled in the third trimester of pregnancy. Every receptor here comes from a female donor in good health, enrolled as a control in a pregnancy study. The CDR3 runs from the conserved cysteine through the conserved F or W. A D gene is named only where the DNA matches it firmly. The size of a clone is reported for some rows only, either as once, few or many, or as a class for expanded clones.

size	V	J	D	CDR3	DNA
.	TRBV6-4	TRBJ1-5	.	CASSDSKGRQPQHF	TGTGCCAGCAGTGACTCGAAGGGGAGGCAGCCCCAGCATTTT
.	TRBV4-1	TRBJ1-2	.	CASSQGPLGDYGYTF	TGCGCCAGCAGCCAAGGGCCCCTCGGGGACTATGGCTACACCTTC
.	TRBV4-3	TRBJ2-7	.	CASSQEADLSSYEQYF	TGCGCCAGCAGCCAGGAGGCAGACCTTAGCTCCTACGAGCAGTACTTC
.	TRBV28	TRBJ2-5	.	CASTGIQETQYF	TGTGCCAGTACAGGGATCCAAGAGACCCAGTACTTC
.	TRBV29-1	TRBJ2-1	.	CSVPTGPTGDEQFF	TGCAGCGTTCCTACGGGCCCAACAGGCGATGAGCAGTTCTTC
.	TRBV13	TRBJ2-1	TRBD2	CASMPAGGDEQFF	TGTGCCAGCATGCCAGCGGGAGGAGATGAGCAGTTCTTC
.	TRBV23-1	TRBJ2-3	.	CASSQLRGGLIPVLLRYF	TGCGCCAGCAGTCAATTGAGGGGGGGCCTGATTCCCGTCCTACTCCGGTATTTT
.	TRBV4-3	TRBJ2-1	TRBD2	CASSQGTSGPYNEQFF	TGCGCCAGCAGCCAAGGGACTAGCGGGCCCTACAATGAGCAGTTCTTC
once	TRBV4-3	TRBJ2-7	.	CASSQDRDAAYEQYF	TGCGCCAGCAGCCAGGACAGAGACGCTGCCTACGAGCAGTACTTC
.	TRBV7-8	TRBJ2-5	.	CASSSASGLQETQYF	TGTGCCAGCAGCTCAGCAAGCGGCTTACAAGAGACCCAGTACTTC
.	TRBV9	TRBJ2-6	.	CASSGGGGAAGANVLTF	TGTGCCAGCAGCGGGGGTGGGGGGGCCGCTGGGGCCAACGTCCTGACTTTC
.	TRBV6-6	TRBJ2-5	TRBD1	CASSTGTVQETQYF	TGTGCCAGCAGTACTGGGACAGTACAAGAGACCCAGTACTTC
.	TRBV4-2	TRBJ1-1	.	CASSQEGGAQDLSTEAFF	TGTGCCAGCAGCCAAGAGGGGGGGGCGCAGGATTTGAGCACTGAAGCTTTCTTT
few	TRBV9	TRBJ2-5	TRBD2	CASSLSTSLETQYF	TGTGCCAGCAGCCTGTCGACTAGCCTCGAGACCCAGTACTTC
.	TRBV7-6	TRBJ1-3	.	CASSLSGASGNTIYF	TGTGCCAGCAGCTTATCGGGTGCCTCTGGAAACACCATATATTTT
.	TRBV5-6	TRBJ1-4	.	CASGLNEKLFF	TGTGCCAGCGGGCTTAATGAAAAACTGTTTTTT
.	TRBV28	TRBJ1-2	.	CASRDGHLVEGYTF	TGTGCCAGCAGGGATGGACATTTAGTCGAGGGCTACACCTTC
once	TRBV5-1	TRBJ2-3	TRBD2	CASSLVRRGGSTNTQYF	TGCGCCAGCAGCTTGGTTCGGCGGGGGGGTTCCACCAATACGCAGTATTTT
.	TRBV10-3	TRBJ2-1	TRBD2	CAITGRQGDEQFF	TGTGCCATCACCGGGAGGCAGGGCGATGAGCAGTTCTTC
.	TRBV19	TRBJ2-7	TRBD1	CASSGDGWTGTGGAWEQYF	TGTGCCAGTAGTGGAGACGGATGGACCGGGACAGGGGGCGCTTGGGAGCAGTACTTC
few	TRBV9	TRBJ1-1	.	CASSAGGYTEAFF	TGTGCCAGCAGCGCGGGGGGATATACTGAAGCTTTCTTT
.	TRBV2	TRBJ1-6	TRBD1	CASSGTGDYSPLHF	TGTGCCAGCAGCGGGACAGGGGATTATTCACCCCTCCACTTT
.	TRBV4-2	TRBJ1-2	.	CASSQNPARAEDGYTF	TGTGCCAGCAGCCAAAATCCTGCCAGGGCAGAAGATGGGTACACCTTC
.	TRBV25-1	TRBJ1-1	.	CASSRGGYTEAFF	TGTGCCAGCAGTAGGGGCGGATACACTGAAGCTTTCTTT
.	TRBV9	TRBJ2-1	.	CASKRPGYNEQFF	TGTGCCAGCAAAAGGCCGGGGTACAATGAGCAGTTCTTC
.	TRBV7-9	TRBJ2-2	TRBD1	CASSPPRQGASAGELFF	TGTGCCAGCAGCCCGCCCCGACAGGGGGCGTCGGCCGGGGAGCTGTTTTTT
.	TRBV6-6	TRBJ2-3	.	CASSYLGSSTDTQYF	TGTGCCAGCAGTTACTTGGGCTCTAGCACAGATACGCAGTATTTT
.	TRBV4-3	TRBJ2-5	TRBD2	CASSRSSGVRETQYF	TGCGCCAGCAGCCGTTCTAGCGGGGTGAGGGAGACCCAGTACTTC
.	TRBV4-2	TRBJ1-5	TRBD1	CASSQGQGNQPQHF	TGTGCCAGCAGCCAAGGACAGGGTAATCAGCCCCAGCATTTT
few	TRBV4-3	TRBJ1-1	TRBD1	CASSQAYRGSPTQSEAFF	TGCGCCAGCAGCCAAGCCTACAGGGGATCCCCCACCCAAAGTGAAGCTTTCTTT
.	TRBV7-3	TRBJ2-1	TRBD2	CASRAGGSSSNEQFF	TGTGCCAGCCGGGCCGGGGGGAGTTCTAGCAATGAGCAGTTCTTC
.	TRBV30	TRBJ1-4	.	CAWSSGDEKLFF	TGTGCCTGGAGTAGTGGAGACGAAAAACTGTTTTTT